This TCR beta chain was captured by sequencing in a study of Ad26.COV2.S vaccination and SARS-CoV-2 variants. Study observations and caveats: Spike-specific CD8+ and CD4+ T cell responses reportedly showed substantial breadth after vaccination.

The treatment here: some 19 received Ad26.COV2.S at low or high dose, single or two shots; 5 received placebo; per-sample allocation not given. Samples came from day 63 after the first vaccine or placebo injection. Spike of the Wuhan-strain SARS-CoV-2 was expressed by an Ad26 vector, which formed the vaccine. The repertoire was sequenced with immunoSEQ multiplex PCR; TCRdb's copy has only in-frame clones and lacks some. The table has about 400,000 clones, roughly 90% seen once; the top ten hold 3.6%. This clone was counted a single time. Its target is not known. The TCR was taken from a person between 18 and 65 years old who received the Ad26.COV2.S COVID-19 vaccine or a placebo. Sequences were derived from peripheral blood, sampled in a trial of Ad26.COV2.S vaccine versus placebo.

The CDR3 nucleotides are TGTGCCATCAGTGAGTCTACTCTGGAACTGTTTTTT. Protein product: CAISESTLELFF. The chain employs TRBV10-3 and TRBJ1-4, with D hard to call. Germline CDR1 ENHRY, CDR2 SYGVKD. V gave up 0 bases and J gave up 12 bases, with 8 bases separating them. The CDR3 consists of 12 residues.